This TCR beta chain was retrieved from a study of cytomegalovirus exposure and HLA in healthy donors. Study-wide findings and caveats: It emerged from a later analysis that several of the most significant clusters appeared to be linked to common viral pathogens. A link between a missense DCLRE1C variant and TCR beta V- and J-gene trimming emerged from a later analysis.

The CDR3 is 15 residues long. V shed 6 bases, J shed 2 bases, and the junction held 6 bases outside the gene matches. Germline V gene sequence: CDR1 MGHDK, CDR2 SYGVNS. The PCR ran on 60 Vbeta and 13 Jbeta primers. Clones were sequenced by immunoSEQ multiplex PCR, and TCRdb holds only the in-frame ones, with some missing. Among some 110,000 clones listed, 83% were seen once. In regard to this clone: What it binds is not known.

Sequences were obtained from PBMCs. This sequence was found in a man between 18 and 35 years old in good health and CMV-seronegative. The J gene is TRBJ2-1, the V gene TRBV25-1; 8 bases are a match to TRBD2. CDR3 bases: TGTGCCAGCAGCTCAAGCGGGAGACCCTACAATGAGCAGTTCTTC. Protein product: CASSSSGRPYNEQFF.